This T cell receptor beta chain is from a study of technical replicates of blood from several donors. The CDR3 is 14 residues long. With 2 bases removed from V and 7 bases from J, the gap between germline ends came to 9 bases. Germline V lookup: CDR1 MNHNS, CDR2 SASEGT. The repertoire was sequenced with immunoSEQ multiplex PCR; TCRdb's copy has only in-frame clones and lacks some. The table lists approximately 58,000 clones, 86% of them singletons. The clonotype comes from a human donor in good health. Some clones in this sample may be carry-over from other donors' samples. This sequence joins TRBV6-1 and TRBJ1-6; no definite D call. What was sequenced was PBMCs. CDR3: CASSEIRANSPLHF. CDR3 nucleotides: TGTGCCAGCAGTGAAATCCGAGCGAATTCACCCCTCCACTTT.